Each of the 21 T cell receptor beta chains below was sequenced from the same sample in a study of blood T cell repertoires in COVID-19. Profiled with immunoSEQ multiplex PCR; TCRdb holds only in-frame clones, not every one. The table has roughly 380,000 clones, 89% seen once. The sequenced sample consisted of peripheral blood. The receptor source for this set is a woman aged 40-49 years with COVID-19, enrolled during active disease.

Only one count was recorded for this clone. This rearrangement joins TRBV19 to TRBJ1-5, with D perhaps TRBD1 (5 bases). In germline, CDR1 is LNHDA, CDR2 SQIVND (reference sequence). The CDR3 is 15 residues long. Trimming cost V 9 bases and J 7 bases, with 22 bases left between them. The CDR3 DNA follows: TGTGCCAGCTCCGGGGGGACGGGGATAATCCAGCCCCAGCATTTT. This codes for CASSGGTGIIQPQHF.

The V call is TRBV6-2 or TRBV6-3, the J call TRBJ2-7, with 11 positions matching TRBD2. The CDR3 covers 17 residues. V dropped 5 bases and J dropped 7; count of bases not matched to a gene: 16. From germline, CDR1 is MNHEY and CDR2 SVGEGT. CDR3 region: CASSPHRPTSGTQEQYF. In nucleotides, the CDR3 is TGTGCCAGCAGTCCCCATCGTCCGACTAGCGGGACTCAAGAGCAGTACTTC.

V is TRBV15 and J is TRBJ2-3; a possible D gene is TRBD1 (6 bases). Trimming took off 1 base at V and 2 bases at J, with 13 bases between the two ends. The CDR3 is made up of 16 amino acids. Germline CDR1 reads LNHNV; CDR2 reads YYDKDF (reference sequence). This CDR3 is CATSRAGQNPTDTQYF. The DNA of the CDR3 is TGTGCCACCAGCAGAGCCGGACAGAACCCCACAGATACGCAGTATTTT.

The V and J genes are TRBV7-9 and TRBJ1-3, with unresolved D. This CDR3 contains 15 residues. Per germline, CDR1 SEHNR and CDR2 FQNEAQ (reference sequence). V lost 5 bases and J 3 bases, leaving 14 bases between the germline ends. The CDR3 protein is CASSPPGVYGNTIYF. CDR3 sequence (DNA): TGTGCCAGCAGCCCCCCCGGGGTGTATGGAAACACCATATATTTT.

V and J are TRBV5-1 and TRBJ1-1, with D tentatively TRBD1 (5 bases). This CDR3 has 13 amino acids. The V gene's germline CDR1 is SGHRS and CDR2 YFSETQ. Trimming removed 4 bases at V and 10 bases at J, with 17 bases between. This chain's CDR3 is CASSVDGGTGAFF. For the CDR3, the DNA is TGCGCCAGCAGCGTGGACGGAGGGACGGGAGCTTTCTTT. Complete variable domain (other parts from reference TRBV5-1 and TRBJ1-1): KAGVTQTPRYLIKTRGQQVTLSCSPISGHRSVSWYQQTPGQGLQFLFEYFSETQRNKGNFPGRFSGRQFSNSRSEMNVSTLELGDSALYLCASSVDGGTGAFFGQGTRLTVV.

The chain carries TRBV6-5 and TRBJ2-7, with D hard to call. V dropped 6 bases and J dropped 4 bases, with 19 bases sitting between them. This CDR3 is built from 15 residues. Germline CDR1 is MNHEY and CDR2 is SVGAGI. CDR3 DNA: TGTGCCAGCAGCTCGTCCGGCGGTCGAGATTACGAGCAGTACTTC. Residues: CASSSSGGRDYEQYF.

The chain links TRBV28 to TRBJ1-1; 9 bases map to TRBD1. V lost 6 bases and J lost 5; bases outside the gene matches: 16. The CDR3 is 17 residues long. The germline V gene has CDR1 MDHEN and CDR2 SYDVKM. The CDR3 DNA reads TGTGCCAGCAGGCCGTCGGGGACAGGGAGAGTGGGAACTGAAGCTTTCTTT. Translating it yields CASRPSGTGRVGTEAFF. The variable domain in full, with the rest retrieved from reference TRBV28 and TRBJ1-1, is DVKVTQSSRYLVKRTGEKVFLECVQDMDHENMFWYRQDPGLGLRLIYFSYDVKMKEKGDIPEGYSVSREKKERFSLILESASTNQTSMYLCASRPSGTGRVGTEAFFGQGTRLTVV.

The CDR3 nucleotides are TGTGCCAGCAGTTTATGGCGGGGGGGTAGGGTAGGGGACCCCTACAATGAGCAGTTCTTC. This translates into CASSLWRGGRVGDPYNEQFF. This chain joins TRBV27 and TRBJ2-1; 9 bases fit TRBD2. The CDR3 is 20 residues long. CDR1 is MNHEY, CDR2 SMNVEV, per germline (reference sequence). Germline trimming cut 1 base from V and 2 bases from J; bases unmatched to any gene: 15.

The V gene is TRBV19, the J gene TRBJ2-6; D remains ambiguous. Per the germline V gene, CDR1 is LNHDA and CDR2 is SQIVND (reference sequence). The V end lost 4 bases, the J end lost 0 bases, and 7 bases lay between the germline ends. CDR3 length equals 15 residues. CDR3 loop: CASSTLASGANVLTF. The CDR3 bases are TGTGCCAGTAGTACCCTGGCCTCTGGGGCCAACGTCCTGACTTTC.

V usage is TRBV7-2 and J usage is TRBJ1-2; D is uncertain. Trimming left V 5 bases short and J 5 bases short, with 12 bases between. Germline CDR1 is SGHTA and CDR2 is FQGNSA. CDR3 size: 13 residues. The CDR3 region is CASSQAYLYGYTF. CDR3 nucleotide sequence: TGTGCCAGCAGCCAGGCCTACTTATATGGCTACACCTTC.

The chain has TRBV6-5 and TRBJ1-2; possibly TRBD1 for D (6 bases). Trimming removed 2 bases from V and 3 bases from J, with 10 bases in between. The germline gives CDR1 MNHEY, CDR2 SVGAGI. This CDR3 comprises 14 residues. The CDR3 nucleotides are TGTGCCAGCAGTTACCGGGACACCGACTATGGCTACACCTTC. Translating it yields CASSYRDTDYGYTF.

This clone was seen once. The V call is TRBV7-9, the J call TRBJ2-2, with a weak D call TRBD2 (6 bases). The CDR3 runs to 15 residues. Germline loops: CDR1 SEHNR, CDR2 FQNEAQ (reference sequence). Trimming took off 5 bases at V and 3 bases at J, with 13 bases between the two ends. DNA for the CDR3: TGTGCCAGCAGCACAAAGACTAGGGACACCGGGGAGCTGTTTTTT. It codes for CASSTKTRDTGELFF.

In the case of this clone: The sample holds other DNA sequences that translate to the same CDR3. The V gene is TRBV12-3 or TRBV12-4, the J gene TRBJ1-5; maybe TRBD1 (5 bases). V lost 4 bases, J lost 5 bases, and 9 bases lay in between. This CDR3 has 13 amino acids. CDR3 nucleotide sequence: TGTGCCAGCAGTTCCAGGGAGGATCAGCCCCAGCATTTT. It is translated as CASSSREDQPQHF.

This clone was counted once. The chain employs TRBV12-5 and TRBJ2-1; 9 bases line up with TRBD1. CDR3 length equals 16 residues. The V gene end was trimmed by 7 bases and the J gene end by 2 bases; junction bases not matched to a gene: 9. The germline gives CDR1 LGHNT, CDR2 FRNRAP. CDR3 coding DNA: TGTGCTAGTGCCCGCGGGACAGGGATTCCCTACAATGAGCAGTTCTTC. This codes for CASARGTGIPYNEQFF.

The rearrangement links TRBV3-1 (or the pseudogene TRBV3-2) to TRBJ2-2; 8 nucleotides align to TRBD2. Looked up from germline, CDR1 is LGHDT and CDR2 is YNNKEL (reference sequence). Trimming cost V 0 bases and J 4 bases; bases outside gene matches: 4. The CDR3 is 16 residues long. CDR3 coding DNA: TGTGCCAGCAGCCAAGATAGAAGCGGGGGCACCGGGGAGCTGTTTTTT. It is translated as CASSQDRSGGTGELFF.

The chain employs TRBV10-3 and TRBJ2-2; 7 positions agree with TRBD1. Per the germline V gene, CDR1 is ENHRY and CDR2 is SYGVKD. V lost 4 bases and J lost 1; bases outside the gene matches: 6. The CDR3 sequence is 16 residues long. The CDR3: CAISGSRDRNTGELFF. In DNA, the CDR3 is TGTGCCATCAGTGGGTCCCGGGACAGGAACACCGGGGAGCTGTTTTTT.

On this clone: Other DNA sequences within the sample encode an identical CDR3. The chain is built from TRBV27 and TRBJ2-5; TRBD1 matches at 11 bases. Losses at the gene ends were 3 bases for V and 4 bases for J; bases not matched to a gene: 4. The CDR3 is made up of 15 amino acids. Germline lookup yields CDR1 MNHEY and CDR2 SMNVEV (reference sequence). In DNA form, the CDR3 reads TGTGCCAGCAGTTTTACCGGGACAGGGGGAGAGACCCAGTACTTC. As protein: CASSFTGTGGETQYF.

This clone has a single count. The chain uses TRBV2 and TRBJ1-4, with a tentative D call TRBD1 (6 bases). The V end lost 2 bases, the J end lost 3 bases, and 16 bases lay between the germline ends. From germline, CDR1 is SNHLY and CDR2 FYNNEI. The CDR3 has 17 amino acids. CDR3 in DNA: TGTGCCAGCAGTGAAAGACAGGTCTTACTCTCTAATGAAAAACTGTTTTTT. Translation gives CASSERQVLLSNEKLFF.

The V and J genes are TRBV6-5 and TRBJ1-1, with 7 bases lining up with TRBD1. Losses at the gene ends were 5 bases for V and 4 bases for J; bases not matched to a gene: 7. In germline, CDR1 is MNHEY, CDR2 SVGAGI. This CDR3 spans 14 amino acids. CDR3 sequence (DNA): TGTGCCAGCAGTCACGACAGGGTAGGCACTGAAGCTTTCTTT. Its protein product is CASSHDRVGTEAFF.

V usage is TRBV10-2 and J usage is TRBJ1-2; D ambiguous. There are 12 residues in the CDR3. The V gene lost 7 bases and the J gene lost 0 bases, with 6 bases spanning the gap. The germline V gene encodes CDR1 WSHSY and CDR2 SAAADI. CDR3 protein: CASTTANYGYTF. The CDR3 bases are TGCGCCAGCACAACAGCTAACTATGGCTACACCTTC.

This clone was counted a single time. CDR3 in DNA: TGTGCCAGCAGTCGCACCCTCACTACAGGCGGCTACACCTTC. As protein: CASSRTLTTGGYTF. The chain is built from TRBV28 and TRBJ1-2; D is perhaps TRBD1 (5 bases). Germline assignment: CDR1 MDHEN and CDR2 SYDVKM. The V end was cut by 5 bases, the J end by 8 bases, with 18 bases between. The CDR3 totals 14 residues.